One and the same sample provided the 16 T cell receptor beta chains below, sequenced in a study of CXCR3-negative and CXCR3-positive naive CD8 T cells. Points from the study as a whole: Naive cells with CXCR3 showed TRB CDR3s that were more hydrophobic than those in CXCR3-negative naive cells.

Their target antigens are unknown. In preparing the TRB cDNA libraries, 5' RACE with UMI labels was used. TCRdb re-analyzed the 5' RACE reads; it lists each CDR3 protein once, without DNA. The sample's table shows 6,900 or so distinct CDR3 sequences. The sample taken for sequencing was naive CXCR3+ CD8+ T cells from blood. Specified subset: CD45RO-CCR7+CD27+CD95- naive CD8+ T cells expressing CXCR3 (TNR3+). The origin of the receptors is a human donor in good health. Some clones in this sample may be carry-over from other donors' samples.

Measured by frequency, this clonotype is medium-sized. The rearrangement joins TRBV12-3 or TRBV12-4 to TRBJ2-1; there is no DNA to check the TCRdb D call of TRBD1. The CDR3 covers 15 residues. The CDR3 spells CASTRGQGNYNEQFF.

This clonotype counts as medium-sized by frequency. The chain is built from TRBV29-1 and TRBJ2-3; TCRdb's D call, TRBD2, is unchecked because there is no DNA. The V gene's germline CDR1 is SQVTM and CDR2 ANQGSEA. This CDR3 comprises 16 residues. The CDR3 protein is CSVETSTSGSTDTQYF.

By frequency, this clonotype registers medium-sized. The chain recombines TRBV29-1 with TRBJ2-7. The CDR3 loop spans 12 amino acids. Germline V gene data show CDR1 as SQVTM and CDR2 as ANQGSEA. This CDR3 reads CSVSDVPYEQYF.

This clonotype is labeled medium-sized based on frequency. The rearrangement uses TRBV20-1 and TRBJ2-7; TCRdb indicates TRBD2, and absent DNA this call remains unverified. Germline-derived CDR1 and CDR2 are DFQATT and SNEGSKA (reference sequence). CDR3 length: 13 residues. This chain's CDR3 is CSARSGDPPEQYF.

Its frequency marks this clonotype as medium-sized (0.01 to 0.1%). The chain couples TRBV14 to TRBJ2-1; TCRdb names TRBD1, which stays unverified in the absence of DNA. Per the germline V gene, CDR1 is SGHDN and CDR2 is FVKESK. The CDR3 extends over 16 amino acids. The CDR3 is CASSQARGRAYNEQFF.

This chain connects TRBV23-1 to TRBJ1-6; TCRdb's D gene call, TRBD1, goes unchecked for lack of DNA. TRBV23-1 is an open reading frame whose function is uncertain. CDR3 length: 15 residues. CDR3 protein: CASIDRDRDNSPLHF.

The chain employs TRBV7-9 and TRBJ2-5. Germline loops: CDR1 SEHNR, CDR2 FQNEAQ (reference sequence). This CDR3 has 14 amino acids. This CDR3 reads CASTKETRQETQYF. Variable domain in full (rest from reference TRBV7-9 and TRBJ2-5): DTGVSQNPRHKITKRGQNVTFRCDPISEHNRLYWYRQTLGQGPEFLTYFQNEAQLEKSRLLSDRFSAERPKGSFSTLEIQRTEQGDSAMYLCASTKETRQETQYFGPGTRLLVL.

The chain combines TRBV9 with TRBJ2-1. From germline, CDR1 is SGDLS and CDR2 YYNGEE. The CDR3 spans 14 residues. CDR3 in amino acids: CASSVEATYNEQFF.

CDR3 residues: CASSQEQYQETQYF. The chain has TRBV4-1 and TRBJ2-5. Germline V CDR1 and CDR2: MGHRA, YSYEKL. This CDR3 comprises 14 residues.

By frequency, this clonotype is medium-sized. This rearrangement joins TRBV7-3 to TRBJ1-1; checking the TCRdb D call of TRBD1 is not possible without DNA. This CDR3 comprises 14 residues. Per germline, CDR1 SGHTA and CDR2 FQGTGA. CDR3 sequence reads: CASSSQGLGTEAFF.

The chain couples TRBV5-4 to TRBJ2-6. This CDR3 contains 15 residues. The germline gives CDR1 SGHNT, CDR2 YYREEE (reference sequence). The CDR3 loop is CASSAWSSGANVLTF.

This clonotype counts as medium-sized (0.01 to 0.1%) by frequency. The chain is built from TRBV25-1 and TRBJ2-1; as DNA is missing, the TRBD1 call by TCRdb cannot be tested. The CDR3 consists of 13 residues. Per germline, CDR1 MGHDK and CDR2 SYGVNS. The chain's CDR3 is CASSGPRDLEQFF.

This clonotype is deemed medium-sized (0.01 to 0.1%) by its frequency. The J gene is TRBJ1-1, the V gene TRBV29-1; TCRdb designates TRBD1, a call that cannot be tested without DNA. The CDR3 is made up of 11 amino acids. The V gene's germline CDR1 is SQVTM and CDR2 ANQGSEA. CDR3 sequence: CSVEGQGEAFF.

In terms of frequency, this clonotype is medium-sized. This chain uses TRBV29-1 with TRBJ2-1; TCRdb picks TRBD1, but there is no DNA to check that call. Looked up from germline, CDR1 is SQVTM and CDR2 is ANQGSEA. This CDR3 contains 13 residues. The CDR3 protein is CSVEDGSGAEQFF.

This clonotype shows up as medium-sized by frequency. CDR3 amino acids: CSAWGGQPLPEAFF. The rearrangement uses TRBV20-1 and TRBJ1-1; TCRdb indicates TRBD1, and absent DNA this call remains unverified. CDR1 and CDR2 (germline): DFQATT, SNEGSKA (reference sequence). The CDR3 covers 14 residues.

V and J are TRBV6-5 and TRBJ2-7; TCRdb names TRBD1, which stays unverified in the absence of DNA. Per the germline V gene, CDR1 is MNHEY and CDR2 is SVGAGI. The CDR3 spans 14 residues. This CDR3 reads CASSYRDSSYEQYF.